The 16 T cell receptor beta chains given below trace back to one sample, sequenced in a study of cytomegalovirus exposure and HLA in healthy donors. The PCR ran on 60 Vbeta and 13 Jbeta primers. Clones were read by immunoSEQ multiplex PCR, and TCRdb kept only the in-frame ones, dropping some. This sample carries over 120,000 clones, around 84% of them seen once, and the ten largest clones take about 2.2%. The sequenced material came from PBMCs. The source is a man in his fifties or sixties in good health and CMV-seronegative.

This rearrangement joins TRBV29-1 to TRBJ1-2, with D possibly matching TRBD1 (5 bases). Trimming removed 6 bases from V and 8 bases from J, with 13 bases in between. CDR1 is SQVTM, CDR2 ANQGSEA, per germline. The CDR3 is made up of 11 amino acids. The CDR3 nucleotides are TGCAGCGTGGACGGGGGTCGGGGCTACACCTTC. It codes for CSVDGGRGYTF. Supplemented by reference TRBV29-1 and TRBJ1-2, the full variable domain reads SAVISQKPSRDICQRGTSLTIQCQVDSQVTMMFWYRQQPGQSLTLIATANQGSEATYESGFVIDKFPISRPNLTFSTLTVSNMSPEDSSIYLCSVDGGRGYTFGSGTRLTVV.

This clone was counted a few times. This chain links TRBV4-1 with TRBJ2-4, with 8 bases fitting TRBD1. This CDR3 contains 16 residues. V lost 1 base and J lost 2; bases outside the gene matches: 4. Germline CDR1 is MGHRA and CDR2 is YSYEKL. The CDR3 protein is CASSQGTGLTKNIQYF. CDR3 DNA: TGCGCCAGCAGCCAAGGGACAGGGTTAACCAAAAACATTCAGTACTTC.

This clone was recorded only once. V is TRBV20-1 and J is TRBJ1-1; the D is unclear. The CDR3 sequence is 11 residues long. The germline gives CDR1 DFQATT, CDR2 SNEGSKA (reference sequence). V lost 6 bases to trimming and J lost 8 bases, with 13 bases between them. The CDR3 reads CSAETGGEAFF. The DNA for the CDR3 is TGCAGTGCAGAAACCGGCGGCGAAGCTTTCTTT.

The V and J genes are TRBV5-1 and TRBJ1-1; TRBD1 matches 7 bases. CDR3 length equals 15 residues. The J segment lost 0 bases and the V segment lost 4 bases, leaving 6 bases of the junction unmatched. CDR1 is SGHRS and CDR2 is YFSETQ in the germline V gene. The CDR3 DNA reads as TGCGCCAGCAGCCAAACCGGGACAGTGAACACTGAAGCTTTCTTT. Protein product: CASSQTGTVNTEAFF.

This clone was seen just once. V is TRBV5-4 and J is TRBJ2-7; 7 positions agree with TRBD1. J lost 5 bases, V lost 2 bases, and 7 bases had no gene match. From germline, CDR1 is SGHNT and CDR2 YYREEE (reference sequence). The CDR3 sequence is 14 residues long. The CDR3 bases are TGTGCCAGCAGCTTTGAGGGGGCCCGGGACGAGCAGTACTTC. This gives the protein CASSFEGARDEQYF.

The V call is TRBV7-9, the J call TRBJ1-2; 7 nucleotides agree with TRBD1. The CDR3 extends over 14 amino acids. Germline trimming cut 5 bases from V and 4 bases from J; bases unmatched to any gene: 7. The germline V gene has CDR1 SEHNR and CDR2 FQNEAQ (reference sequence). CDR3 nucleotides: TGTGCCAGCAGCCGTCGGGACAGCTTCTATGGCTACACCTTC. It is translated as CASSRRDSFYGYTF. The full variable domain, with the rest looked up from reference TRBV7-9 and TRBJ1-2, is DTGVSQNPRHKITKRGQNVTFRCDPISEHNRLYWYRQTLGQGPEFLTYFQNEAQLEKSRLLSDRFSAERPKGSFSTLEIQRTEQGDSAMYLCASSRRDSFYGYTFGSGTRLTVV.

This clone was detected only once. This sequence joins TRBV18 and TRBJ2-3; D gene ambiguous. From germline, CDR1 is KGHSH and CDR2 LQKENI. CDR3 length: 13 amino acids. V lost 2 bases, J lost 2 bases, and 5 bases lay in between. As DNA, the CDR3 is TGTGCCAGCTCACCATTCAACACAGATACGCAGTATTTT. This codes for CASSPFNTDTQYF.

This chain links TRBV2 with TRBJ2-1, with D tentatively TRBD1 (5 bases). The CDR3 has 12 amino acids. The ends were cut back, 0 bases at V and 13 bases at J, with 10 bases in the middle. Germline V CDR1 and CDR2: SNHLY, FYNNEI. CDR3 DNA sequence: TGTGCCAGCAGTGAAGCGCTCAGGGTACAGTTCTTC. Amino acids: CASSEALRVQFF.

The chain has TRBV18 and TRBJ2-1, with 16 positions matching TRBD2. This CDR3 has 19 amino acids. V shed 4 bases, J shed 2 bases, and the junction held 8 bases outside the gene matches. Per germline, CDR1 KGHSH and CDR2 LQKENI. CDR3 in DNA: TGTGCCAGCTCACGTTTAACCGGGACTAGCGGGGGGGCCTACAATGAGCAGTTCTTC. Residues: CASSRLTGTSGGAYNEQFF.

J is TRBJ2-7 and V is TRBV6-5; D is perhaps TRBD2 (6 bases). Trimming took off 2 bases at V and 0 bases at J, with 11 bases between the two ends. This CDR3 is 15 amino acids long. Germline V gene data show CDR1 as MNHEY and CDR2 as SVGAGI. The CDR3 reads CASSYASASSYEQYF. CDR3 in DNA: TGTGCCAGCAGTTACGCTAGCGCGAGCTCCTACGAGCAGTACTTC.

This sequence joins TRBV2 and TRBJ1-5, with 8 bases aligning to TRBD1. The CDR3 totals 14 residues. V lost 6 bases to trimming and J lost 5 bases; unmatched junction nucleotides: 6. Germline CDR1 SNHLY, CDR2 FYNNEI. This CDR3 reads CASRDREEYQPQHF. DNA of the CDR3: TGTGCCAGCAGGGACAGGGAGGAGTATCAGCCCCAGCATTTT.

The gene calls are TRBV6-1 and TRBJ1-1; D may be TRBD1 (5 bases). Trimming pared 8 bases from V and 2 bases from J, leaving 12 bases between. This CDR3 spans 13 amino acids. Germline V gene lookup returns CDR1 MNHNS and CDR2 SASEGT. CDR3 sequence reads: CASYRTPNTEAFF. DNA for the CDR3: TGTGCCAGCTACCGGACACCTAACACTGAAGCTTTCTTT.

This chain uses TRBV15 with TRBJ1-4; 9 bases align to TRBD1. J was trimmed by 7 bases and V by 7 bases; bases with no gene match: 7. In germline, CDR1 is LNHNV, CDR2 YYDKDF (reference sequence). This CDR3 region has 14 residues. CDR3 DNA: TGTGCCACCATCTCCGGGACAGGGAGTGAAAAACTGTTTTTT. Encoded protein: CATISGTGSEKLFF.

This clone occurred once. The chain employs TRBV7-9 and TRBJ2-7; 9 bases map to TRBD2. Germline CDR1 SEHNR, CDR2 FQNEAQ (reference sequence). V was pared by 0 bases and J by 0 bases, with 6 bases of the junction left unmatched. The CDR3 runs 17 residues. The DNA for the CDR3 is TGTGCCAGCAGCTTAGCTGTTAGCGGGAGAATCTCCTACGAGCAGTACTTC. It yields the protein CASSLAVSGRISYEQYF.

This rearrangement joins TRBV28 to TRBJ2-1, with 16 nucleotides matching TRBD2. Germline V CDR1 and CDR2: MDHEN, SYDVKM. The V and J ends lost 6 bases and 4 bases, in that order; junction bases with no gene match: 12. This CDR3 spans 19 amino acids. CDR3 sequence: CASSSSGTSGGARYNEQFF. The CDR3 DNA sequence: TGTGCCAGCAGCAGCTCAGGGACTAGCGGGGGGGCCCGATACAATGAGCAGTTCTTC.

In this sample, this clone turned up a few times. The CDR3 sequence: CASSLRLAGVVYNEQFF. The CDR3 coding sequence is TGTGCCAGCAGCTTACGACTAGCGGGAGTAGTATACAATGAGCAGTTCTTC. V and J are TRBV7-9 and TRBJ2-1; TRBD2 matches at 12 bases. The CDR3 covers 17 residues. Trimming at V came to 2 bases and at J to 4 bases, leaving 6 bases not matched to a gene. CDR1 is SEHNR and CDR2 is FQNEAQ in the germline V gene (reference sequence).